The 13 T cell receptor beta chains in this list originate from one sample, sequenced in a study of CD8+ T cells in alopecia areata. As the sequencing template, cDNA was produced by extracting RNA and reverse transcribing it. Some clones are missing from TCRdb's copy, which holds only in-frame ones; the method was immunoSEQ multiplex PCR. In the table there are about 210,000 clones, around three fifths of which are singletons. Treatment indicated: oral pan-JAK inhibitor, 5-10 mg twice daily. The specimen comprised CD4+ T cells sorted from blood, sampled at week 4, from a patient treated with tofacitinib. The receptor source for this set is a human donor with alopecia areata.

The chain carries TRBV2 and TRBJ1-2; D perhaps matches TRBD1 (5 bases). This CDR3 has 15 amino acids. Per the germline V gene, CDR1 is SNHLY and CDR2 is FYNNEI. V lost 5 bases and J lost 2, with 15 bases in between. CDR3 loop: CASSFSIGDNYGYTF. The CDR3 DNA is TGTGCCAGCAGTTTCTCTATTGGGGACAACTATGGCTACACCTTC.

The chain recombines TRBV29-1 with TRBJ2-2, with unresolved D. Trimming shortened V by 4 bases and J by 0 bases, and 9 bases separated the two germline ends. The germline gives CDR1 SQVTM, CDR2 ANQGSEA. The CDR3 runs 14 residues. The CDR3 here is CSVGAHTNTGELFF. CDR3 DNA sequence: TGCAGCGTTGGTGCTCATACGAACACCGGGGAGCTGTTTTTT.

The genes are TRBV30 and TRBJ1-1; TRBD1 aligns across 9 bases. The CDR3 loop spans 14 amino acids. CDR1 and CDR2 from the germline V gene are GTSNPN and SVGIG (reference sequence). Trimming at V came to 4 bases and at J to 8 bases, leaving 11 bases not matched to a gene. The CDR3 region has the DNA TGTGCCTGGACCCACGGACAGGGGCAGAAAGAAGCTTTCTTT. It specifies CAWTHGQGQKEAFF.

The count of this clone is one. This chain joins TRBV27 and TRBJ1-1; unclear D gene. This CDR3 spans 13 amino acids. V lost 5 bases and J 1 base, leaving 8 bases between the germline ends. Germline V gene lookup returns CDR1 MNHEY and CDR2 SMNVEV (reference sequence). The CDR3 coding sequence is TGTGCCAGCAGTCTACAAAGGAACACTGAAGCTTTCTTT. It encodes CASSLQRNTEAFF.

V usage is TRBV5-1 and J usage is TRBJ2-1; TRBD2 matches at 8 bases. Trimming took 7 bases from V and 7 from J; bases not matched to a gene: 7. CDR3 length: 13 residues. Per the germline V gene, CDR1 is SGHRS and CDR2 is YFSETQ. The CDR3, as DNA: TGCGCCAGCTCGGGACTAGTCGCGAATGAGCAGTTCTTC. Protein sequence: CASSGLVANEQFF.

This chain's CDR3 is CSVLPEVNTEAFF. As DNA, the CDR3 is TGCAGCGTCCTACCCGAAGTGAACACTGAAGCTTTCTTT. This chain links TRBV29-1 with TRBJ1-1, with D uncertain. Germline V CDR1 and CDR2: SQVTM, ANQGSEA. The CDR3 is 13 residues long. V was shortened by 6 bases and J by 0 bases, with 11 bases between the two germline ends.

The chain carries TRBV29-1 and TRBJ2-5; D not certain. V was clipped by 3 bases and J by 7 bases, with 18 bases between them. Germline assignment: CDR1 SQVTM and CDR2 ANQGSEA. This CDR3 region has 14 residues. This CDR3 reads CSVDYTNFGGTQYF. In nucleotides, the CDR3 is TGCAGCGTTGATTACACTAACTTTGGCGGGACCCAGTACTTC.

CDR3 nucleotide sequence: TGCAGCGTTGTGTATGGAAACACCATATATTTT. Translated, it gives CSVVYGNTIYF. The rearrangement links TRBV29-1 to TRBJ1-3; D gene ambiguous. This CDR3 has 11 residues. Trimming took off 4 bases at V and 3 bases at J, with 4 bases between the two ends. Germline CDR1 and CDR2: SQVTM and ANQGSEA.

Remarks on this clone: At one end, the junction sequence differs from germline, possibly due to a read error. The chain has TRBV29-1 and TRBJ2-3; TRBD2 matches 9 bases. Germline V gives CDR1 SQVTM, CDR2 ANQGSEA. The CDR3 is made up of 17 amino acids. CDR3: CSVEDPTRRGGQDTQYF. CDR3 nucleotide sequence: TGCAGCGTAGAAGATCCCACTAGGCGGGGGGGCCAGGATACGCAGTATTTT.

The V gene is TRBV30, the J gene TRBJ1-4; TRBD1 matches 8 bases. Germline V gene data show CDR1 as GTSNPN and CDR2 as SVGIG (reference sequence). V lost 3 bases, J lost 4 bases, and 1 base stayed unmatched. The CDR3 is 13 amino acids. In nucleotides, the CDR3 is TGTGCCTGGAGGGGACAGGTTAATGAAAAACTGTTTTTT. This codes for CAWRGQVNEKLFF.

J is TRBJ1-6 and V is TRBV2; tentative D call: TRBD1 (5 bases). V was shortened by 6 bases and J by 0 bases, with 15 bases between the two germline ends. In germline, CDR1 is SNHLY, CDR2 FYNNEI. The CDR3 is made up of 17 amino acids. CDR3 coding DNA: TGTGCCAGCAGCGCAAGACAGCCTAGCTCCTATAATTCACCCCTCCACTTT. Its translation is CASSARQPSSYNSPLHF. The whole variable domain, filled in from reference TRBV2 and TRBJ1-6, reads EPEVTQTPSHQVTQMGQEVILRCVPISNHLYFYWYRQILGQKVEFLVSFYNNEISEKSEIFDDQFSVERPDGSNFTLKIRSTKLEDSAMYFCASSARQPSSYNSPLHFGNGTRLTVT.

The J gene is TRBJ2-4, the V gene TRBV13; tentatively, D is TRBD2 (6 bases). The CDR3 has 15 amino acids. V was trimmed by 7 bases and J by 0 bases, leaving 13 bases between them. CDR1 is PRHDT and CDR2 is FYEKMQ in the germline V gene (reference sequence). In DNA form, the CDR3 reads TGTGCCAGCAATTTAGGAGGGCTAGCCAAAAACATTCAGTACTTC. Residues: CASNLGGLAKNIQYF.

This clone turned up a few times. This rearrangement joins TRBV4-3 to TRBJ2-2; 7 bases are a match to TRBD2. Germline CDR1 is LGHNA and CDR2 is YSLEER. The trim removed 6 bases at V and 7 bases at J, leaving 8 bases unmatched. The CDR3 is 14 residues long. The DNA of the CDR3 is TGCGCCAGCAGAACGGGGGGTGGAGGCGGGGAGCTGTTTTTT. Amino acids: CASRTGGGGGELFF.